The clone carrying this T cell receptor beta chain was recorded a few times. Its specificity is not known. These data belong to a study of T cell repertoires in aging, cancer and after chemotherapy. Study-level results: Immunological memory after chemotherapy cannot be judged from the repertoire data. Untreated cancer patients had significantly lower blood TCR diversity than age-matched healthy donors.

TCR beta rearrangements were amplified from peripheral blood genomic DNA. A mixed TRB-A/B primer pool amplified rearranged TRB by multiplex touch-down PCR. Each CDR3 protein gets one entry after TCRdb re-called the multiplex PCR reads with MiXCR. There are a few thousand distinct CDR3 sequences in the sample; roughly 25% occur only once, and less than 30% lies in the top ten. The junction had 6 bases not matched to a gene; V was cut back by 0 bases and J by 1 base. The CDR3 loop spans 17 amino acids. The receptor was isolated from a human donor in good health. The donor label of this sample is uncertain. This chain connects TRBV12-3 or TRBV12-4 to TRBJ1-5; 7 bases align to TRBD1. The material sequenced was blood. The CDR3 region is CASSLATGGQSNQPQHF. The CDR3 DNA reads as TGTGCCAGCAGTTTAGCGACGGGGGGACAGAGCAATCAGCCCCAGCATTTT.